Below are 10 T cell receptor beta chains sequenced from a single sample in a study of blood T cell repertoires in COVID-19. Only in-frame clones appear in the TCRdb table, and some are missing; sequencing was by immunoSEQ multiplex PCR. The sample contains about 54,000 clones, approximately 88% of which appear only once. Sequences were obtained from peripheral blood. Receptors originate from a human donor in a cohort sampled during active COVID-19.

This chain links TRBV6-5 with TRBJ1-6, with a possible D match to TRBD1 (6 bases). Germline lookup yields CDR1 MNHEY and CDR2 SVGAGI. Trimming removed 9 bases at V and 4 bases at J, with 10 bases between. CDR3 length equals 13 residues. CDR3 sequence: CASDTGYNSPLHF. CDR3 bases: TGTGCCAGTGATACAGGGTATAATTCACCCCTCCACTTT.

This clone was detected only once. This sequence joins TRBV30 and TRBJ2-2; 8 nucleotides line up with TRBD2. Germline V lookup: CDR1 GTSNPN, CDR2 SVGIG (reference sequence). This CDR3 is 16 amino acids long. V dropped 2 bases and J dropped 1; count of bases not matched to a gene: 6. The CDR3: CAWSLPTSGNTGELFF. Here the CDR3 DNA reads TGTGCCTGGAGTCTCCCCACTAGCGGGAACACCGGGGAGCTGTTTTTT.

This chain connects TRBV7-9 to TRBJ2-1, with TRBD2 as a possible D gene (7 bases). With 1 base removed from V and 4 bases from J, the gap between germline ends came to 11 bases. This CDR3 is built from 15 residues. Per germline, CDR1 SEHNR and CDR2 FQNEAQ (reference sequence). The CDR3 is CASSLGAGAYNEQFF. Here the CDR3 DNA reads TGTGCCAGCAGCTTAGGGGCGGGGGCGTACAATGAGCAGTTCTTC.

This rearrangement joins TRBV7-3 to TRBJ2-1, with a tentative D call TRBD1 (5 bases). CDR1 SGHTA and CDR2 FQGTGA come from the germline V gene. This CDR3 has 13 amino acids. The germline V and J ends were trimmed by 2 bases and 6 bases, with 8 bases remaining between them. The CDR3 region is CASSLGRVNEQFF. Written as DNA, the CDR3 is TGTGCCAGCAGCTTAGGCAGGGTCAATGAGCAGTTCTTC.

The chain is built from TRBV29-1 and TRBJ2-1; TRBD1 is a possible D gene (6 bases). This CDR3 has 11 amino acids. Per germline, CDR1 SQVTM and CDR2 ANQGSEA. Trimming shortened V by 7 bases and J by 6 bases, and 10 bases separated the two germline ends. CDR3 nucleotide sequence: TGCAGCGCTGGACAGTCCAATGAGCAGTTCTTC. Residues: CSAGQSNEQFF.

The chain is built from TRBV5-4 and TRBJ2-7; 7 bases line up with TRBD2. The CDR3 contains 13 residues. The V gene end was trimmed by 3 bases and the J gene end by 1 base; junction bases not matched to a gene: 1. Per germline, CDR1 SGHNT and CDR2 YYREEE (reference sequence). The CDR3 sequence is CASSWTRSYEQYF. The CDR3 DNA sequence: TGTGCCAGCAGCTGGACTAGATCCTACGAGCAGTACTTC.

The rearrangement uses TRBV18 and TRBJ2-7, with 10 bases that match TRBD1. With 6 bases clipped from V and 5 bases from J, the junction kept 13 bases outside the gene matches. This CDR3 comprises 16 residues. Looked up from germline, CDR1 is KGHSH and CDR2 is LQKENI. The CDR3 loop is CASSLALGQGRHEQYF. For the CDR3, the DNA is TGTGCCAGCTCTTTAGCACTGGGACAGGGGCGTCACGAGCAGTACTTC.

The V and J genes are TRBV14 and TRBJ1-3, with 9 bases identical to TRBD1. This CDR3 is 19 amino acids long. CDR1 and CDR2 (germline): SGHDN, FVKESK. V was pared by 6 bases and J by 2 bases, with 17 bases of the junction left unmatched. CDR3 DNA: TGTGCCAGCAGTACTACAGGGGGCGCGACGTTTCGGCCTGGAAACACCATATATTTT. Its translation: CASSTTGGATFRPGNTIYF.

The V and J genes are TRBV19 and TRBJ2-3; 7 bases map to TRBD2. This CDR3 region has 15 residues. Germline lookup yields CDR1 LNHDA and CDR2 SQIVND (reference sequence). V shed 2 bases and J 6 bases; nucleotides not matched to a gene: 8. The CDR3 loop is CASSIILRGSDTQYF. As DNA, the CDR3 is TGTGCCAGTAGTATAATCTTGCGGGGGAGCGATACGCAGTATTTT.

J is TRBJ2-3 and V is TRBV19; D is possibly TRBD2 (7 bases). V shed 1 base and J shed 5 bases, with 13 bases lying between them. Germline CDR1 is LNHDA and CDR2 is SQIVND (reference sequence). The CDR3 runs 15 residues. The CDR3 loop is CASSIAGGAGDTQYF. The DNA for the CDR3 is TGTGCCAGTAGTATAGCTGGGGGGGCAGGAGATACGCAGTATTTT. The whole variable domain, remainder taken from reference TRBV19 and TRBJ2-3, is DGGITQSPKYLFRKEGQNVTLSCEQNLNHDAMYWYRQDPGQGLRLIYYSQIVNDFQKGDIAEGYSVSREKKESFPLTVTSAQKNPTAFYLCASSIAGGAGDTQYFGPGTRLTVL.